Listed here are 14 T cell receptor beta chains from one sample, sequenced in a study of T-cell reconstitution after alpha-beta-depleted transplantation in children. Molecular barcoding with unique molecular identifiers was used for the TCRbeta library. TCRdb reanalysed the PCR reads using MiXCR and keeps one entry per CDR3 protein. The data contain 780,000 or so distinct CDR3 sequences, approximately 15% of them singletons. The sequencing used PBMCs, mostly from graft donor cells, collected 360 days after TCRalphabeta/CD19-depleted stem cell transplant. All receptors derive from a male patient younger than 18 who had a stem cell transplant for acute lymphoblastic leukemia, so the T cells may come from the graft donor.

This clonotype came up a few times. The V gene is TRBV7-2, the J gene TRBJ2-7; the match to TRBD2 covers 7 bases. The CDR3 runs 13 residues. V lost 5 bases to trimming and J lost 2 bases; unmatched junction nucleotides: 3. Germline V CDR1 and CDR2: SGHTA, FQGNSA. The CDR3 here is CASSGGRAYEQYF. The DNA for the CDR3 is TGTGCCAGCAGCGGAGGGAGGGCCTACGAGCAGTACTTC.

The CDR3 DNA sequence: TGTGCCAGCAGCTTAGATCGGGGGGGACAGACCATGAGCTCCTACAATGAGCAGTTCTTC. Its translation: CASSLDRGGQTMSSYNEQFF. This chain links TRBV11-2 with TRBJ2-1, with D possibly matching TRBD2 (8 bases). The CDR3 runs 20 residues. Trimming shortened V by 0 bases and J by 0 bases, and 21 bases separated the two germline ends. Germline V gene sequence: CDR1 SGHAT, CDR2 FQNNGV.

The genes are TRBV5-6 and TRBJ1-5; D is possibly TRBD1 (5 bases). From germline, CDR1 is SGHDT and CDR2 YYEEEE. This CDR3 is built from 15 residues. The V gene lost 0 bases and the J gene lost 8 bases, with 15 bases spanning the gap. CDR3 coding DNA: TGTGCCAGCAGCTTGGGGGGACCGAATGCCAAGCCCCAGCATTTT. Its protein is CASSLGGPNAKPQHF.

This clonotype was recorded at least ten times. V gene TRBV7-3 combines with J gene TRBJ2-3, with 7 bases matching TRBD2. Germline CDR1 is SGHTA and CDR2 is FQGTGA. The V gene end was trimmed by 0 bases and the J gene end by 4 bases; junction bases not matched to a gene: 10. This CDR3 spans 17 amino acids. The DNA of the CDR3 is TGTGCCAGCAGCTTAACTAGGAGCGGGATAATCGCAGATACGCAGTATTTT. It specifies CASSLTRSGIIADTQYF.

This clonotype has at least ten counts. The rearrangement links TRBV6-1 to TRBJ2-5; D possibly corresponds to TRBD2 (5 bases). Germline CDR1 reads MNHNS; CDR2 reads SASEGT. The V end was cut by 5 bases, the J end by 4 bases, with 14 bases between. The CDR3 is 14 residues long. CDR3: CASSQDGGGETQYF. Written as DNA, the CDR3 is TGTGCCAGCAGTCAAGATGGAGGAGGAGAGACCCAGTACTTC.

This clonotype was found a few times. The V and J genes are TRBV7-6 and TRBJ2-1; D is ambiguous. The germline CDR1 and CDR2 sequences are SGHVS and FNYEAQ. V was shortened by 4 bases and J by 2 bases, with 12 bases between the two germline ends. The CDR3 is 15 residues long. Written as DNA, the CDR3 is TGTGCCAGCAGCTCCTCCGACTGGACCTACAATGAGCAGTTCTTC. This translates into CASSSSDWTYNEQFF.

This clonotype was seen a handful of times. The chain links TRBV7-9 to TRBJ1-2; D unresolved. Trimming shortened V by 3 bases and J by 8 bases, and 7 bases separated the two germline ends. The CDR3 sequence is 11 residues long. Germline CDR1 SEHNR, CDR2 FQNEAQ (reference sequence). As DNA, the CDR3 is TGTGCCAGCAGCTTCCCCAGAGGCTACACCTTC. It translates to CASSFPRGYTF.

This chain joins TRBV20-1 and TRBJ2-2; the D gene is possibly TRBD1 (5 bases). Germline-derived CDR1 and CDR2 are DFQATT and SNEGSKA (reference sequence). The CDR3 runs 14 residues. V lost 1 base to trimming and J lost 5 bases, with 11 bases between them. CDR3 in DNA: TGCAGTGCTAGAGGGCAGGGTTTGACCGGGGAGCTGTTTTTT. Translation: CSARGQGLTGELFF.

The rearrangement links TRBV19 to TRBJ2-1; D gene uncertain. The CDR3 has 13 amino acids. Trimming took off 5 bases at V and 13 bases at J, with 18 bases between the two ends. Germline CDR1 and CDR2: LNHDA and SQIVND (reference sequence). In DNA form, the CDR3 reads TGTGCCAGTAGTCGGCAGCAGCCTTCTCCTCAGTTCTTC. Protein sequence: CASSRQQPSPQFF.

The chain uses TRBV3-1 and TRBJ2-2; D is perhaps TRBD2 (5 bases). Germline V lookup: CDR1 LGHDT, CDR2 YNNKEL (reference sequence). The V end was cut by 1 base, the J end by 7 bases, with 22 bases between. CDR3 size: 18 residues. In DNA form, the CDR3 reads TGTGCCAGCAGCCAAGTACAGCGAAATCCTAGCCTGGTCGGGGAGCTGTTTTTT. Encoded protein: CASSQVQRNPSLVGELFF.

This chain joins TRBV20-1 and TRBJ1-1; D ambiguous. Germline V lookup: CDR1 DFQATT, CDR2 SNEGSKA (reference sequence). The CDR3 loop spans 13 amino acids. Trimming took 0 bases from V and 2 from J, leaving 7 bases between them. CDR3 amino acids: CSARDWGNTEAFF. The CDR3 coding sequence is TGCAGTGCTAGAGATTGGGGTAACACTGAAGCTTTCTTT.

This clonotype has just a few counts. The chain couples TRBV24-1 to TRBJ2-7; D possibly uses TRBD1 or TRBD2 (5 bases each). Trimming shortened V by 5 bases and J by 7 bases, and 14 bases separated the two germline ends. The CDR3 is 13 amino acids. Germline CDR1 and CDR2: KGHDR and SFDVKD. For the CDR3, the DNA is TGTGCCACCAGTGGGGACGCCGCCGGGGAGCAGTACTTC. This translates into CATSGDAAGEQYF.

This chain connects TRBV29-1 to TRBJ2-7; TRBD1 agrees at 7 bases. The J segment lost 4 bases and the V segment lost 4 bases, leaving 10 bases of the junction unmatched. The CDR3 is made up of 14 amino acids. Germline lookup yields CDR1 SQVTM and CDR2 ANQGSEA. The CDR3 coding sequence is TGCAGCGTTGGGGGGTCGAGGGGGCGGTACGAGCAGTACTTC. Amino acid sequence: CSVGGSRGRYEQYF.

V is TRBV5-1 and J is TRBJ2-3; D not certain. The CDR3 consists of 14 residues. Germline V lookup: CDR1 SGHRS, CDR2 YFSETQ. V was shortened by 1 base and J by 2 bases, with 8 bases between the two germline ends. In DNA, the CDR3 is TGCGCCAGCAGCTTGTCACAGTTCACAGATACGCAGTATTTT. Translation gives CASSLSQFTDTQYF.